The clone carrying this T cell receptor (beta chain) was picked up a small number of times. The antigen remains undetermined. The PCR used 60 Vbeta and 13 Jbeta primers. Source study methods: Unique TCR beta chains numbered 80 million to 95 million in a later analysis, with 10 million to 14 million shared. This table comes from immunoSEQ multiplex PCR, and its TCRdb copy is limited to in-frame clones, with some not included. The V and J calls and clone size are taken from that table; D and trimming were inferred from the DNA. The repertoire holds 130,000 to 150,000 clones, with about 80% as singletons. In germline, CDR1 is LNHDA, CDR2 SQIVND (reference sequence). Trimming took 8 bases from V and 6 from J; bases not matched to a gene: 12. This CDR3 spans 15 amino acids. This specimen comes from a study of cytomegalovirus exposure and HLA in healthy donors. Study-level findings and limits: In an earlier analysis, about 87% or about 30%: the productive usage of most TCR beta V segments. Later, TCR association rates were found to vary by HLA locus, highest for DRB1 and lowest for HLA-C.

This TCR derives from a male donor in good health and CMV-seropositive. The chain is built from TRBV19 and TRBJ1-4; 7 nucleotides align to TRBD1. The sample was PBMCs. Written as DNA, the CDR3 is TGTGCCAGTCGCCACCTTCAGGGGGTAGATGAAAAACTGTTTTTT. Its protein is CASRHLQGVDEKLFF.